This T cell receptor (beta chain) was sequenced in a study of molecular identifiers for immune sequencing clone quantification. Looking at the study overall: For replicates, RNA isolated from 20,000 or 100,000 naive CD8 cells was divided into five portions, of which four were sequenced.

The CDR3 is made up of 16 amino acids. Trimming left V 5 bases short and J 7 bases short, with 24 bases between. The V gene's germline CDR1 is DFQATT and CDR2 SNEGSKA (reference sequence). Findings and limits, study-wide: Identical TCR molecules sharing a barcode could underestimate highly expanded clone sizes.

Naive CD8 libraries were made from 20,000 to 1,000,000 sorted cells, and they used 10%, 30% or 50% RNA. This clonotype was detected ten times or more. What it recognizes is unknown. TCRdb processed the PCR reads anew with MiXCR; each CDR3 protein has one entry. The repertoire holds around 65,000 distinct CDR3 sequences, 15% to 20% seen once, with approximately 1.5% in the top ten. This receptor was identified in a human donor in good health. Some libraries in this study had Jurkat cell RNA spiked in. The chain couples TRBV20-1 to TRBJ2-1, with a tentative D call TRBD1 (6 bases). What was sequenced was naive CD8+ T cells from blood, with Jurkat cell RNA spiked in. The subset is: FACS-sorted CD8+CD4-CCR7+CD45RA+ naive T cells. The CDR3 loop is CSACDPRAKGENEQFF. The DNA for the CDR3 is TGCAGTGCTTGTGACCCCCGGGCAAAGGGGGAGAATGAGCAGTTCTTC.